The 31 T cell receptor beta chains listed next were all sequenced from one sample in a study of shared clonotypes between healthy human individuals. Assay used: immunoSEQ multiplex PCR; TCRdb lists only in-frame clones, some missing. The table lists about a million clones, more than 75% of them singletons. The specimen sequenced was memory CD4+ T cells sorted from blood. Subset described: CD45RA-negative fraction. These receptors were obtained from a young man in good health.

V is TRBV12-1 and J is TRBJ2-7; the D call of TRBD1 is as the table states it, not checked on the DNA. TRBV12-1 is a documented pseudogene. This CDR3 has 17 residues. The CDR3 spells CASSFAGGGTGSYEQYF. Written as DNA, the CDR3 is TGTGCCAGCAGCTTTGCTGGTGGGGGGACAGGCTCCTACGAGCAGTACTTC.

About this clone itself: This CDR3 is also generated by other DNA sequences in the sample. This chain connects TRBV6-1 to TRBJ2-7, with D unclear. V lost 3 bases and J 0 bases, leaving 9 bases between the germline ends. This CDR3 is 14 amino acids long. The germline V gene encodes CDR1 MNHNS and CDR2 SASEGT. The CDR3, as DNA: TGTGCCAGCAGTGACCGACGGAGCTCCTACGAGCAGTACTTC. It encodes CASSDRRSSYEQYF.

The chain carries TRBV9 and TRBJ1-3; D is perhaps TRBD1 (5 bases). The CDR3 runs 15 residues. Trimming left V 1 base short and J 6 bases short, with 14 bases between. Germline values: CDR1 SGDLS, CDR2 YYNGEE. The CDR3, as DNA: TGTGCCAGCAGCGTAAGGGACTCACTCTCAAACACCATATATTTT. Its translation is CASSVRDSLSNTIYF. Complete variable domain (other parts from reference TRBV9 and TRBJ1-3): DSGVTQTPKHLITATGQRVTLRCSPRSGDLSVYWYQQSLDQGLQFLIQYYNGEERAKGNILERFSAQQFPDLHSELNLSSLELGDSALYFCASSVRDSLSNTIYFGEGSWLTVV.

The V gene is TRBV5-4, the J gene TRBJ2-1; D remains ambiguous. The CDR3 length is 15 residues. Trimming left V 6 bases short and J 5 bases short, with 18 bases between. Germline values: CDR1 SGHNT, CDR2 YYREEE (reference sequence). The CDR3 DNA reads TGTGCCAGCACCGCCGGAGTACTCGCCAACAATGAGCAGTTCTTC. Its translation: CASTAGVLANNEQFF.

This chain joins TRBV27 and TRBJ2-3; D ambiguous. The CDR3 sequence is 17 residues long. Trimming shortened V by 5 bases and J by 2 bases, and 20 bases separated the two germline ends. The germline V gene has CDR1 MNHEY and CDR2 SMNVEV (reference sequence). CDR3 region: CASSPWVSRPATDTQYF. The DNA for the CDR3 is TGTGCCAGCAGTCCGTGGGTTTCCCGACCAGCCACAGATACGCAGTATTTT.

The chain combines TRBV11-2 with TRBJ2-3; the match to TRBD2 covers 7 bases. The CDR3 sequence is 15 residues long. V lost 4 bases to trimming and J lost 3 bases; unmatched junction nucleotides: 7. CDR1 SGHAT and CDR2 FQNNGV come from the germline V gene. Here the CDR3 reads CASSSLRGETDTQYF. The CDR3 region has the DNA TGTGCCAGCAGCTCACTCCGGGGGGAAACAGATACGCAGTATTTT.

CDR3 region: CASSQGDYRETQYF. CDR3 in DNA: TGCGCCAGCAGCCAAGGGGACTATCGAGAGACCCAGTACTTC. The V and J genes are TRBV5-1 and TRBJ2-5; the match to TRBD2 covers 7 bases. In germline, CDR1 is SGHRS, CDR2 YFSETQ. This CDR3 is built from 14 residues. Trimming cost V 4 bases and J 4 bases; bases outside gene matches: 7.

The chain is built from TRBV5-1 and TRBJ2-7; 7 bases are shared with TRBD1. Unmatched junction bases numbered 10, after V lost 4 bases and J lost 6 bases. This CDR3 comprises 14 residues. Germline CDR1 SGHRS, CDR2 YFSETQ. In DNA form, the CDR3 reads TGCGCCAGCAGCCCAGGACAGGTTCCCGGCGAGCAGTACTTC. Translating gives CASSPGQVPGEQYF. Supplemented by reference TRBV5-1 and TRBJ2-7, the full variable domain reads KAGVTQTPRYLIKTRGQQVTLSCSPISGHRSVSWYQQTPGQGLQFLFEYFSETQRNKGNFPGRFSGRQFSNSRSEMNVSTLELGDSALYLCASSPGQVPGEQYFGPGTRLTVT.

Comments on this clone: This may come from a read error, since a much larger clone is one base off. The chain employs TRBV19 and TRBJ2-1; TRBD2 agrees at 9 bases. The CDR3 covers 15 residues. V was pared by 2 bases and J by 5 bases, with 4 bases of the junction left unmatched. Germline V lookup: CDR1 LNHDA, CDR2 SQIVND (reference sequence). The CDR3 protein is CASSINSGGHNEQFF. The CDR3, as DNA: TGTGCCAGTAGTATAAACAGCGGGGGGCACAATGAGCAGTTCTTC.

This chain connects TRBV29-1 to TRBJ2-3, with a possible D match to TRBD1 (6 bases). This CDR3 spans 15 amino acids. Germline lookup yields CDR1 SQVTM and CDR2 ANQGSEA. V shed 5 bases and J shed 5 bases, with 20 bases lying between them. In DNA form, the CDR3 reads TGCAGCGTTCAACGCCTGGGTGTAGGGGGAGATACGCAGTATTTT. Translated, it gives CSVQRLGVGGDTQYF.

The CDR3 loop is CASSSRQPNTEAFF. CDR3 bases: TGTGCCAGCAGCTCCAGACAGCCGAACACTGAAGCTTTCTTT. The chain recombines TRBV11-2 with TRBJ1-1, with D possibly being TRBD1 (5 bases). The CDR3 contains 14 residues. Trimming stripped 4 bases from V and 1 base from J, with 10 bases between. Germline V lookup: CDR1 SGHAT, CDR2 FQNNGV.

The CDR3 spells CASSLRKLAGGGVETQYF. The CDR3 nucleotides are TGTGCCAGCAGCTTACGTAAACTAGCGGGGGGCGGTGTAGAGACCCAGTACTTC. The chain is built from TRBV11-2 and TRBJ2-5, with 12 positions matching TRBD2. Trimming at V came to 2 bases and at J to 4 bases, leaving 11 bases not matched to a gene. CDR1 and CDR2 from the germline V gene are SGHAT and FQNNGV. CDR3 length: 18 amino acids.

The chain links TRBV6-5 to TRBJ2-3, with D tentatively TRBD2 (5 bases). This CDR3 has 16 amino acids. Between the trimmed V and J ends, which lost 0 bases and 1 base, there was a span of 11 bases. Germline assignment: CDR1 MNHEY and CDR2 SVGAGI. The CDR3 loop is CASSYSRAAGTDTQYF. The CDR3 nucleotides read TGTGCCAGCAGTTACTCGAGGGCTGCGGGCACAGATACGCAGTATTTT.

For this clone: Other nucleotide sequences from this sample produce the same CDR3. This chain's CDR3 is CASSLTGGSSTGELFF. For the CDR3, the DNA is TGCGCCAGCAGCCTCACAGGGGGCTCGAGTACCGGGGAGCTGTTTTTT. The J gene is TRBJ2-2, the V gene TRBV5-1; TRBD1 aligns across 9 bases. Unmatched junction bases numbered 9, after V lost 4 bases and J lost 5 bases. CDR3 length: 16 amino acids. In germline, CDR1 is SGHRS, CDR2 YFSETQ.

The V and J genes are TRBV20-1 and TRBJ1-1; D not resolved. V lost 2 bases and J lost 8, with 9 bases in between. In germline, CDR1 is DFQATT, CDR2 SNEGSKA (reference sequence). This CDR3 comprises 11 residues. CDR3 sequence: CSARRQKEAFF. DNA for the CDR3: TGCAGTGCTAGACGGCAGAAGGAAGCTTTCTTT.

The chain recombines TRBV4-3 with TRBJ2-7; 8 bases align to TRBD2. The CDR3 covers 15 residues. Germline-derived CDR1 and CDR2 are LGHNA and YSLEER. The V gene end was trimmed by 3 bases and the J gene end by 3 bases; junction bases not matched to a gene: 7. CDR3 protein: CASSHLSGSGYEQYF. The CDR3 bases are TGCGCCAGCAGCCACCTCAGCGGGAGTGGCTACGAGCAGTACTTC.

The rearrangement joins TRBV5-1 to TRBJ1-3; possible D gene TRBD1, 5 bases. V lost 3 bases and J 3 bases, leaving 19 bases between the germline ends. This CDR3 region has 17 residues. Germline V gives CDR1 SGHRS, CDR2 YFSETQ. The CDR3 region is CASSSGLFGAHGNTIYF. CDR3 DNA sequence: TGCGCCAGCAGCTCTGGGCTCTTCGGGGCCCATGGAAACACCATATATTTT.

The chain employs TRBV18 and TRBJ2-6, with TRBD2 matching 7 bases. The CDR3 has 18 amino acids. Germline V gene sequence: CDR1 KGHSH, CDR2 LQKENI. V lost 3 bases to trimming and J lost 0 bases; unmatched junction nucleotides: 8. CDR3 sequence (DNA): TGTGCCAGCTCACCTGTCGTGAGGGAGGGCTCTGGGGCCAACGTCCTGACTTTC. Translation gives CASSPVVREGSGANVLTF.

This sequence joins TRBV5-1 and TRBJ2-3; TRBD1 aligns across 11 bases. The length of the CDR3 is 15 residues. Germline V gives CDR1 SGHRS, CDR2 YFSETQ. Trimming removed 3 bases from V and 2 bases from J; junction bases left unmatched: 2. CDR3 DNA sequence: TGCGCCAGCAGCTCAGGACAGGGGGCCACAGATACGCAGTATTTT. Translation gives CASSSGQGATDTQYF.

About this clone itself: Germline is not matched at one junction end, which may reflect a read error. This chain links TRBV18 with TRBJ1-1; D perhaps matches TRBD1 (5 bases). Germline loops: CDR1 KGHSH, CDR2 LQKENI. The CDR3 consists of 14 residues. The CDR3 nucleotides are TGTGCCAGCACTCCGGGACGGGTGAACTCTGAAGCTTTCTTT. The encoded protein is CASTPGRVNSEAFF.

This chain uses TRBV19 with TRBJ1-6; 7 nucleotides line up with TRBD1. After removal of 3 bases from V and 7 bases from J, the junction contained 6 bases not matched to a gene. The CDR3 totals 15 residues. Germline CDR1 LNHDA, CDR2 SQIVND (reference sequence). This CDR3 reads CASSIGTATNSPLHF. Written as DNA, the CDR3 is TGTGCCAGTAGTATCGGGACAGCGACAAATTCACCCCTCCACTTT.

V usage is TRBV5-4 and J usage is TRBJ2-1; 7 bases are a match to TRBD1. Germline lookup yields CDR1 SGHNT and CDR2 YYREEE (reference sequence). The length of the CDR3 is 15 residues. The J segment lost 7 bases and the V segment lost 6 bases, leaving 13 bases of the junction unmatched. The CDR3 sequence is CASTRTGIGENEQFF. CDR3 nucleotide sequence: TGTGCCAGCACGAGGACAGGTATAGGGGAGAATGAGCAGTTCTTC.

This chain joins TRBV19 and TRBJ1-6; 10 bases align to TRBD1. The germline CDR1 and CDR2 sequences are LNHDA and SQIVND (reference sequence). This CDR3 is built from 17 residues. Germline trimming cut 3 bases from V and 5 bases from J; bases unmatched to any gene: 7. The CDR3 sequence: CASSMSTGGINNSPLHF. CDR3 DNA sequence: TGTGCCAGTAGTATGTCGACAGGGGGCATCAATAATTCACCCCTCCACTTT.

This clone occurred once. V usage is TRBV6-1 and J usage is TRBJ1-6, with 7 nucleotides matching TRBD1. CDR1 MNHNS and CDR2 SASEGT come from the germline V gene. This CDR3 contains 15 residues. V trimming: 4 bases; J trimming: 6 bases; junction bases outside the gene matches: 6. CDR3 region: CASSGRDSLNSPLHF. CDR3 DNA: TGTGCCAGCAGTGGCCGGGACAGCCTTAATTCACCCCTCCACTTT.

The rearrangement uses TRBV5-4 and TRBJ2-2, with 8 positions matching TRBD1. The junction had 10 bases not matched to a gene; V was cut back by 4 bases and J by 5 bases. This CDR3 spans 16 amino acids. Germline V lookup: CDR1 SGHNT, CDR2 YYREEE (reference sequence). The CDR3 DNA follows: TGTGCCAGCAGCCCGGATTTCCGGACAGGGACCGGGGAGCTGTTTTTT. Translation: CASSPDFRTGTGELFF.

V and J are TRBV2 and TRBJ2-3; 12 bases are shared with TRBD2. Unmatched junction bases numbered 6, after V lost 5 bases and J lost 6 bases. From germline, CDR1 is SNHLY and CDR2 FYNNEI. The CDR3 loop spans 15 amino acids. CDR3 sequence reads: CASSLAGGPRDTQYF. The CDR3 DNA sequence: TGTGCCAGCAGTCTAGCGGGGGGGCCGAGGGATACGCAGTATTTT.

This sequence joins TRBV7-2 and TRBJ2-3; D ambiguous. Trimming took off 5 bases at V and 6 bases at J, with 12 bases between the two ends. The CDR3 spans 13 residues. Germline loops: CDR1 SGHTA, CDR2 FQGNSA. As DNA, the CDR3 is TGTGCCAGCAGCCACCCCTCCATGGATACGCAGTATTTT. It translates to CASSHPSMDTQYF.

For the CDR3, the DNA is TGTGCCAGCAGCTTGAGCACAGTAGCCAAAAACATTCAGTACTTC. Its protein is CASSLSTVAKNIQYF. V gene TRBV5-6 combines with J gene TRBJ2-4; no clear D gene. Trimming shortened V by 1 base and J by 0 bases, and 8 bases separated the two germline ends. From germline, CDR1 is SGHDT and CDR2 YYEEEE. The CDR3 has 15 residues.

J is TRBJ1-4 and V is TRBV18; D possibly corresponds to TRBD1 (6 bases). The ends were cut back, 3 bases at V and 3 bases at J, with 11 bases in the middle. The CDR3 is 15 residues long. CDR1 KGHSH and CDR2 LQKENI come from the germline V gene. CDR3 sequence reads: CASSPLGGSNEKLFF. Written as DNA, the CDR3 is TGTGCCAGCTCACCCCTGGGGGGCTCTAATGAAAAACTGTTTTTT.

The rearrangement joins TRBV5-6 to TRBJ1-2; D gene uncertain. Trimming removed 2 bases at V and 9 bases at J, with 20 bases between. Germline V lookup: CDR1 SGHDT, CDR2 YYEEEE. This CDR3 has 15 residues. The DNA of the CDR3 is TGTGCCAGCAGCTTTACCCACAGTGGGTTGCCCCGCTACACCTTC. It encodes CASSFTHSGLPRYTF.

This clone has more than one count but fewer than ten. The CDR3 here is CASSFNIAGENIQYF. The CDR3 coding sequence is TGTGCCAGCAGCTTTAATATCGCGGGGGAAAACATTCAGTACTTC. The chain employs TRBV11-2 and TRBJ2-4; the match to TRBD2 covers 7 bases. Trimming at V came to 3 bases and at J to 5 bases, leaving 7 bases not matched to a gene. This CDR3 has 15 amino acids. Germline values: CDR1 SGHAT, CDR2 FQNNGV. Based on the CDR3 plus reference TRBV11-2 and TRBJ2-4, the full variable domain is EAGVAQSPRYKIIEKRQSVAFWCNPISGHATLYWYQQILGQGPKLLIQFQNNGVVDDSQLPKDRFSAERLKGVDSTLKIQPAKLEDSAVYLCASSFNIAGENIQYFGAGTRLSVL.